This is a list of T cell receptor beta chains from one sample in a study of blood T cell repertoires in COVID-19. Measured with immunoSEQ multiplex PCR; TCRdb has only the in-frame clones, and not every one. The sample carries some 200,000 clones, more than 75% recorded once. The sequencing input was peripheral blood. These receptor sequences come from a man aged 50-59 years who had recovered from COVID-19. Both conserved end residues are part of each CDR3. D genes are given only for firm matches.

d_call	v_call	j_call	cdr3_aa
NA	TRBV6-5	TRBJ2-1	CASSYPQGGDEQFF
NA	TRBV20-1	TRBJ1-4	CSASLSEKLFF
NA	TRBV11-3	TRBJ1-1	CASSLGSGTEAFF
TRBD2	TRBV11-2	TRBJ2-7	CASSFRGRIYEQYF
TRBD1	TRBV29-1	TRBJ1-4	CSVKFGTANEKLFF
NA	TRBV15	TRBJ2-7	CATSRGASYEQYF
TRBD2	TRBV3-1/TRBV3-2	TRBJ2-7	CASSQDLGTSGYYEQYF
NA	TRBV6-5	TRBJ2-2	CASSYSPRPNTGELFF
NA	TRBV14	TRBJ2-6	CASRTSSGANVLTF
TRBD1	TRBV4-1	TRBJ1-2	CASSQEVFGSGTGRGYTF
TRBD2	TRBV7-2	TRBJ2-7	CASSLGLAGTYEQYF
NA	TRBV19	TRBJ1-2	CASSTSSGPYGYTF
TRBD1	TRBV6-2/TRBV6-3	TRBJ1-2	CASSWTGSNYGYTF
TRBD1	TRBV11-2	TRBJ1-1	CASGSDRGLANTEAFF
NA	TRBV2	TRBJ1-1	CASAPGGGSDTEAFF
NA	TRBV10-3	TRBJ2-1	CAIREGQGMGNEQFF
TRBD2	TRBV24-1	TRBJ2-1	CATSANGLAGGNTNEQFF
NA	TRBV2	TRBJ2-7	CASSITGNEQYF
TRBD1	TRBV27	TRBJ1-2	CASRALGGQGYYTF
TRBD2	TRBV30	TRBJ2-1	CAWRGPGGRRMNEQFF
TRBD2	TRBV28	TRBJ2-3	CASSLSGSGRADTQYF
NA	TRBV28	TRBJ1-2	CASSLGQLYGYTF